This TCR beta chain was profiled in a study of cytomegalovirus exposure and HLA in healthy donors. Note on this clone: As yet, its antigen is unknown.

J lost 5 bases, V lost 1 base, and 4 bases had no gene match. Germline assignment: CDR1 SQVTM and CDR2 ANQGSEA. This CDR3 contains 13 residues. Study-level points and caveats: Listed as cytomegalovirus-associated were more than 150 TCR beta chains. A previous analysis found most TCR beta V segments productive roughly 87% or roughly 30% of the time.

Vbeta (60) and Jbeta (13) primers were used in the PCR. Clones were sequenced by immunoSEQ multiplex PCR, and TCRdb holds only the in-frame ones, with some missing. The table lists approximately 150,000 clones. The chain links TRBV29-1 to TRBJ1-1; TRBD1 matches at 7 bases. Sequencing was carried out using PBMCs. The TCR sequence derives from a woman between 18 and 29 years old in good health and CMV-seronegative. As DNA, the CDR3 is TGCAGCGTTGAAGGGACAGGTTGGACTGAAGCTTTCTTT. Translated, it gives CSVEGTGWTEAFF. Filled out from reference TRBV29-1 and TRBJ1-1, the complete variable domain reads SAVISQKPSRDICQRGTSLTIQCQVDSQVTMMFWYRQQPGQSLTLIATANQGSEATYESGFVIDKFPISRPNLTFSTLTVSNMSPEDSSIYLCSVEGTGWTEAFFGQGTRLTVV.